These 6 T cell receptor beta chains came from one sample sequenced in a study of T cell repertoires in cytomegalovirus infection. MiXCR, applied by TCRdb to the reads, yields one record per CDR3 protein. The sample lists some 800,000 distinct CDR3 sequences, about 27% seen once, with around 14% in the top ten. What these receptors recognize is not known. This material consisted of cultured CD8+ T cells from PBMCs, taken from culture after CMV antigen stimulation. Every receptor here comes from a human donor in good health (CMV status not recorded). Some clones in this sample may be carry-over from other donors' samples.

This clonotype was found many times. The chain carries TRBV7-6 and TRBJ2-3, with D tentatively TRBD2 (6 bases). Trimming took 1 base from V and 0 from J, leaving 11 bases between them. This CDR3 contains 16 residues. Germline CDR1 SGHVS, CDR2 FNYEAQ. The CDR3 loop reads CASSLGDSPSTDTQYF. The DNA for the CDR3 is TGTGCCAGCAGCTTAGGGGACTCCCCTAGCACAGATACGCAGTATTTT.

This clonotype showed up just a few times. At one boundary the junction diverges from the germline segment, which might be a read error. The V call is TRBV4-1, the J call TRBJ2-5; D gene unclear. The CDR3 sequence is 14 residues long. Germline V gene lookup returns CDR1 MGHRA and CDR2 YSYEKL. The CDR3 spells CASSQLGSLETQYF. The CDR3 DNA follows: TGTGCCAGCAGCCAATTAGGTAGTCTAGAGACCCAGTACTTC.

The CDR3 nucleotides are TGTGCCAGCGGGGGCATCGGGGCGGGGATCCAAGAGACCCAGTACTTC. It is translated as CASGGIGAGIQETQYF. The chain is built from TRBV6-6 and TRBJ2-5; D possibly matches TRBD1 or TRBD2 (6 bases each). Germline V gene lookup returns CDR1 MNHNY and CDR2 SVGAGI (reference sequence). V was shortened by 8 bases and J by 1 base, with 20 bases between the two germline ends. This CDR3 comprises 16 residues.

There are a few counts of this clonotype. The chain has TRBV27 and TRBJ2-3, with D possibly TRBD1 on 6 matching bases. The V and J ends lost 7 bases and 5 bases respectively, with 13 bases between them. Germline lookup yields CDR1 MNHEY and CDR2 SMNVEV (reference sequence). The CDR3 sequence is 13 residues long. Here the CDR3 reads CASTGAALDTQYF. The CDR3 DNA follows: TGTGCCAGCACAGGGGCCGCCTTAGATACGCAGTATTTT.

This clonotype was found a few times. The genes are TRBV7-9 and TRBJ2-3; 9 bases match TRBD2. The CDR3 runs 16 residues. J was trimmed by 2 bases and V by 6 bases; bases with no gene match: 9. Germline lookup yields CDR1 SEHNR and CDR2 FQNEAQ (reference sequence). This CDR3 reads CASRRPGLAPTDTQYF. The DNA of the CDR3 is TGTGCCAGCAGGCGCCCGGGACTAGCACCCACAGATACGCAGTATTTT.

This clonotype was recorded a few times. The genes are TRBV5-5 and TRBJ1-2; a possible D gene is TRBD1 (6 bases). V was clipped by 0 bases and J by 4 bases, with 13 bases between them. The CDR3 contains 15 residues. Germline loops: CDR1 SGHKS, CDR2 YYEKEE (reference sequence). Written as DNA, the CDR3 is TGTGCCAGCAGCTTGGAGGGGGAGTGGGGCTATGGCTACACCTTC. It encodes CASSLEGEWGYGYTF.